The clone carrying this TCR beta chain was seen only a few times. The antigen is not known. Trimming took 4 bases from V and 2 from J, leaving 15 bases between them. This CDR3 has 15 amino acids. CDR1 is SGHRS, CDR2 YFSETQ, per germline. This record belongs to a study of identical twins. Study-wide findings and caveats: There were fewer insertions in abundant cord blood beta clonotypes, but memory repertoires showed no such pattern.

TCRdb independently ran MiXCR on the 5' RACE reads; one entry per CDR3 protein. The data hold roughly 1,500,000 distinct CDR3 sequences, with around 33% observed a single time. This chain joins TRBV5-1 and TRBJ1-2; a possible D gene is TRBD1 (6 bases). Sequencing was done on a sample of cord blood. This TCR was sampled from a newborn girl in good health. The CDR3 DNA reads as TGCGCCAGCAGCCCCGACGGGGGGCGGAACTATGGCTACACCTTC. Residues: CASSPDGGRNYGYTF.